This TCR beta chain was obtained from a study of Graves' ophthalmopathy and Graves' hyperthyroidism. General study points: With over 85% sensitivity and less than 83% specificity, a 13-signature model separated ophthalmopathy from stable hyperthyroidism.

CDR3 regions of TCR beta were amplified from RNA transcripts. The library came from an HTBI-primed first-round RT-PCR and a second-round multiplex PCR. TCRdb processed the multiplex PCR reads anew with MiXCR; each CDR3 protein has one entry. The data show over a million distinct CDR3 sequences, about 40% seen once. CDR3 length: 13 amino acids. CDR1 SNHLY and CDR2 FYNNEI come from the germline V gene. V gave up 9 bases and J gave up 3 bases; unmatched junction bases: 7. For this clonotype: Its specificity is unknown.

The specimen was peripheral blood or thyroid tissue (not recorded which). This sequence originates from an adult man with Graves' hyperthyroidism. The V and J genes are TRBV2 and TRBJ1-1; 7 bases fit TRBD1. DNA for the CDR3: TGTGCCAGAATGGAGGGGGCAGACACTGAAGCTTTCTTT. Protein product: CARMEGADTEAFF. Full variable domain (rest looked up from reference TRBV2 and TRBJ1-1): EPEVTQTPSHQVTQMGQEVILRCVPISNHLYFYWYRQILGQKVEFLVSFYNNEISEKSEIFDDQFSVERPDGSNFTLKIRSTKLEDSAMYFCARMEGADTEAFFGQGTRLTVV.